This T cell receptor beta chain was sequenced for a study of OX40 agonist ivuxolimab in advanced cancers. Findings of the study overall: Normalized T-cell clonal expansion was also low in some nonresponders.

Notes on this clone: Its antigen is still unknown.

Only in-frame clones appear in the TCRdb table, and some are missing; sequencing was by immunoSEQ multiplex PCR. This table holds about 50,000 clones, around four fifths found once. Trimming took off 3 bases at V and 4 bases at J, with 10 bases between the two ends. The germline V gene has CDR1 GTSNPN and CDR2 SVGIG (reference sequence). The CDR3 covers 12 residues. This receptor was identified in an adult with an advanced solid tumor such as melanoma, head and neck, liver or kidney cancer. J is TRBJ2-7 and V is TRBV30; D is tentatively TRBD1 or TRBD2 (5 bases each). The sample consisted of CD4+ or CD8+ T cells sorted from blood, taken in a trial of the OX40 agonist ivuxolimab. The CDR3 spells CAWRPREYEQYF. CDR3 DNA: TGTGCCTGGAGACCCAGGGAGTACGAGCAGTACTTC. The complete variable domain, with remaining parts taken from reference TRBV30 and TRBJ2-7, reads SQTIHQWPATLVQPVGSPLSLECTVEGTSNPNLYWYRQAAGRGLQLLFYSVGIGQISSEVPQNLSASRPQDRQFILSSKKLLLSDSGFYLCAWRPREYEQYFGPGTRLTVT.